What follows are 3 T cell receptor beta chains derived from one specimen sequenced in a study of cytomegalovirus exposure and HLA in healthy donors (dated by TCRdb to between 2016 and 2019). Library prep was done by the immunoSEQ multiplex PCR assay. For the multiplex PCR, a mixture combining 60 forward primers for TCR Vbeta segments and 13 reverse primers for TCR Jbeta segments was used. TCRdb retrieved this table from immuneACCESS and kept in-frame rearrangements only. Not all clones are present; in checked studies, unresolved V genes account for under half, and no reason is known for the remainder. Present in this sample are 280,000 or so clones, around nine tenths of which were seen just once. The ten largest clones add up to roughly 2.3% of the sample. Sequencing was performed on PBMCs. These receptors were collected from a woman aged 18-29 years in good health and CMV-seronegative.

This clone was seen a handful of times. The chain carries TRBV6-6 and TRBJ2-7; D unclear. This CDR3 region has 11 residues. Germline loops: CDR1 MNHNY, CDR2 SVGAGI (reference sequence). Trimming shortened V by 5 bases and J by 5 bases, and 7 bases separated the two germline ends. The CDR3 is CASSPLHEQYF. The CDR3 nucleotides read TGTGCCAGCAGTCCCCTTCACGAGCAGTACTTC.

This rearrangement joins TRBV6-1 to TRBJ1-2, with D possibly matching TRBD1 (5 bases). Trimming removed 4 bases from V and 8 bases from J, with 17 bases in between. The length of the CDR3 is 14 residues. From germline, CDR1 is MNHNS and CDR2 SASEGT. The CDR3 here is CASSGLLVGGGYTF. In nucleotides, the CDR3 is TGTGCCAGCAGTGGCTTATTGGTCGGGGGAGGCTACACCTTC.

For the CDR3, the DNA is TGTGCCAGCTCCTATGGAACAGGGGCCTACGAGCAGTACTTC. Its translation: CASSYGTGAYEQYF. This rearrangement joins TRBV18 to TRBJ2-7, with 7 bases lining up with TRBD1. The germline gives CDR1 KGHSH, CDR2 LQKENI. This CDR3 spans 14 amino acids. V gave up 6 bases and J gave up 2 bases; unmatched junction bases: 7.